Presented here are 4 T cell receptor beta chains from one specimen sequenced in a study of cytomegalovirus exposure and HLA in healthy donors. PCR primers comprised 60 Vbeta and 13 Jbeta primers. TCRdb's copy holds only in-frame clones and misses some; the assay was immunoSEQ multiplex PCR. This sample has approximately 150,000 clones, with about 65% found just once. The sample comprised PBMCs. The receptors originated from a woman between 18 and 29 years old in good health and CMV-seropositive.

V usage is TRBV6-4 and J usage is TRBJ2-5; 7 bases match TRBD2. The CDR3 covers 15 residues. Germline-derived CDR1 and CDR2 are MRHNA and SNTAGT. J was trimmed by 3 bases and V by 5 bases; bases with no gene match: 9. CDR3 loop: CASSPTGTTEETQYF. The DNA for the CDR3 is TGTGCCAGCAGTCCAACCGGGACTACGGAAGAGACCCAGTACTTC.

The chain has TRBV6-5 and TRBJ1-6, with 8 nucleotides matching TRBD1. CDR3 length equals 13 residues. The germline CDR1 and CDR2 sequences are MNHEY and SVGAGI. Trimming removed 6 bases from V and 7 bases from J; junction bases left unmatched: 2. In DNA form, the CDR3 reads TGTGCCAGCAGAAGACAGGGGAATTCACCCCTCCACTTT. It codes for CASRRQGNSPLHF.

CDR3 amino acids: CASSLAPLAGAYEQYF. In DNA, the CDR3 is TGTGCCAGCAGTTTGGCCCCACTAGCGGGAGCGTACGAGCAGTACTTC. This chain uses TRBV27 with TRBJ2-7; 11 bases are a match to TRBD2. The CDR3 has 16 amino acids. Germline V gene sequence: CDR1 MNHEY, CDR2 SMNVEV (reference sequence). V lost 3 bases to trimming and J lost 4 bases; unmatched junction nucleotides: 8.

The rearrangement uses TRBV28 and TRBJ1-5, with D perhaps matching TRBD1 (5 bases). Germline lookup yields CDR1 MDHEN and CDR2 SYDVKM. The ends were cut back, 5 bases at V and 0 bases at J, with 14 bases in the middle. This CDR3 has 16 residues. CDR3 DNA: TGTGCCAGCAGTCGCCCGACAGTGATTAGCAATCAGCCCCAGCATTTT. The encoded protein is CASSRPTVISNQPQHF.